Listed below are T cell receptor beta chains from one sample, sequenced in a study of monozygotic twins with inflammatory bowel disease. TCRdb re-called the 5' RACE reads; every CDR3 protein appears as one record, without DNA. The sample includes 330,000 or so distinct CDR3 sequences. The specimen sequenced was blood. These receptors all stem from a human donor with ulcerative colitis or Crohn's disease, or a healthy co-twin of an affected twin (not recorded which). The CDR3 runs from the conserved cysteine through the conserved F or W. The order of the fields is V gene, J gene, CDR3 protein.

v_call: TRBV11-2; j_call: TRBJ2-5; cdr3_aa: CASSLVVGQAETQYF
v_call: TRBV5-1; j_call: TRBJ2-5; cdr3_aa: CASSLEQRQETQYF
v_call: TRBV29-1; j_call: TRBJ2-4; cdr3_aa: CSVEDGGNIQYF
v_call: TRBV19; j_call: TRBJ2-1; cdr3_aa: CASMGLAGASYNEQFF
v_call: TRBV7-9; j_call: TRBJ1-1; cdr3_aa: CASSLWTGLNTEAFF
v_call: TRBV29-1; j_call: TRBJ1-1; cdr3_aa: CSVTYMNNEAFF
v_call: TRBV7-2; j_call: TRBJ2-2; cdr3_aa: CASSWGKGDTGELFF
v_call: TRBV20-1; j_call: TRBJ2-1; cdr3_aa: CSAAQEQSYNEQFF
v_call: TRBV30; j_call: TRBJ2-1; cdr3_aa: CAWSVRIAGGSNEQFF
v_call: TRBV5-6; j_call: TRBJ2-7; cdr3_aa: CASSFFNTISSYEQYF
v_call: TRBV12-3/TRBV12-4; j_call: TRBJ2-7; cdr3_aa: CASSLGFMNEQYF
v_call: TRBV6-1; j_call: TRBJ1-6; cdr3_aa: CASNPSNRVDSPLHF
v_call: TRBV7-8; j_call: TRBJ2-1; cdr3_aa: CASSLLGQGKFF
v_call: TRBV20-1; j_call: TRBJ1-1; cdr3_aa: CSAPGRPKGYTEAFF
v_call: TRBV12-3/TRBV12-4; j_call: TRBJ2-1; cdr3_aa: CASSFTSGPQGGQFF
v_call: TRBV5-1; j_call: TRBJ1-1; cdr3_aa: CASSSGTGGTEAFF
v_call: TRBV6-5; j_call: TRBJ1-1; cdr3_aa: CASSYTGNQVPISEAFF
v_call: TRBV10-3; j_call: TRBJ2-7; cdr3_aa: CAISEGKSYEQYF
v_call: TRBV27; j_call: TRBJ2-7; cdr3_aa: CASSLAARTGPFYEQYF
v_call: TRBV14; j_call: TRBJ2-3; cdr3_aa: CASSQDQGGLRRDTQYF
v_call: TRBV28; j_call: TRBJ2-3; cdr3_aa: CASSSGGVTDTQYF
v_call: TRBV20-1; j_call: TRBJ2-7; cdr3_aa: CSARVQDSIRPRTHYEQYF
v_call: TRBV29-1; j_call: TRBJ1-2; cdr3_aa: CSAYRGYGYTF
v_call: TRBV5-1; j_call: TRBJ2-1; cdr3_aa: CASSWTDSYNEQFF
v_call: TRBV7-2; j_call: TRBJ2-1; cdr3_aa: CASSHEGGLQETNEQFF
v_call: TRBV20-1; j_call: TRBJ2-1; cdr3_aa: CSAPQGAKSYNEQFF
v_call: TRBV20-1; j_call: TRBJ1-2; cdr3_aa: CSANLNYGYTF
v_call: TRBV12-3/TRBV12-4; j_call: TRBJ1-5; cdr3_aa: CASRPYEGNQPQHF
v_call: TRBV27; j_call: TRBJ1-1; cdr3_aa: CASRQGTAMNTEAFF
v_call: TRBV3-1; j_call: TRBJ2-5; cdr3_aa: CASSQVRVPRETQYF
v_call: TRBV9; j_call: TRBJ2-2; cdr3_aa: CASSLQTGLADTGELFF
v_call: TRBV4-2; j_call: TRBJ2-1; cdr3_aa: CASSHPSAANEQFF
v_call: TRBV12-3/TRBV12-4; j_call: TRBJ1-6; cdr3_aa: CASQYRGSNSPLHF
v_call: TRBV5-1; j_call: TRBJ2-3; cdr3_aa: CASSFASTDTQYF
v_call: TRBV10-3; j_call: TRBJ2-7; cdr3_aa: CAISENNFYEQYF
v_call: TRBV12-3/TRBV12-4; j_call: TRBJ2-5; cdr3_aa: CASSGTEETQYF
v_call: TRBV28; j_call: TRBJ1-5; cdr3_aa: CASSNTGQGNQPQHF
v_call: TRBV20-1; j_call: TRBJ1-1; cdr3_aa: CSARDSRTGLNTEAFF
v_call: TRBV5-6; j_call: TRBJ1-3; cdr3_aa: CASSFISRNTIYF
v_call: TRBV7-2; j_call: TRBJ1-3; cdr3_aa: CASSESSGGNTIYF
v_call: TRBV20-1; j_call: TRBJ1-5; cdr3_aa: CSASPNFKTGNQPQHF
v_call: TRBV7-9; j_call: TRBJ2-7; cdr3_aa: CASSWDRGAFREQYF
v_call: TRBV20-1; j_call: TRBJ2-7; cdr3_aa: CSAGVGGGPYEQYF
v_call: TRBV4-1; j_call: TRBJ2-1; cdr3_aa: CASSPSGGENDEQFF